This T cell receptor (beta chain) was retrieved from a study of blood T cell repertoires in COVID-19. On the study more broadly: Italy, Spain and the United States were the sources of the convalescent and acute COVID-19 samples. T cells, B-cell-depleted T cells, or PBMCs supplied cDNA or gDNA.

The germline CDR1 and CDR2 sequences are SGHTA and FQGNSA. V gave up 0 bases and J gave up 6 bases; unmatched junction bases: 4. The CDR3 sequence is 14 residues long. Libraries were prepared by immunoSEQ multiplex PCR; TCRdb keeps only in-frame clonotypes and omits some of them. The sample has over 30,000 clones, roughly 88% seen once; the top ten hold almost 5%. Material for sequencing was peripheral blood. V gene TRBV7-2 combines with J gene TRBJ2-5; 7 bases fit TRBD2. This TCR was sampled from an older woman with active COVID-19. CDR3 residues: CASSLALGGKTQYF. The CDR3 DNA is TGTGCCAGCAGCTTAGCGCTGGGGGGGAAGACCCAGTACTTC. Drawing the rest from reference TRBV7-2 and TRBJ2-5, the complete variable domain is GAGVSQSPSNKVTEKGKDVELRCDPISGHTALYWYRQSLGQGLEFLIYFQGNSAPDKSGLPSDRFSAERTGGSVSTLTIQRTQQEDSAVYLCASSLALGGKTQYFGPGTRLLVL.